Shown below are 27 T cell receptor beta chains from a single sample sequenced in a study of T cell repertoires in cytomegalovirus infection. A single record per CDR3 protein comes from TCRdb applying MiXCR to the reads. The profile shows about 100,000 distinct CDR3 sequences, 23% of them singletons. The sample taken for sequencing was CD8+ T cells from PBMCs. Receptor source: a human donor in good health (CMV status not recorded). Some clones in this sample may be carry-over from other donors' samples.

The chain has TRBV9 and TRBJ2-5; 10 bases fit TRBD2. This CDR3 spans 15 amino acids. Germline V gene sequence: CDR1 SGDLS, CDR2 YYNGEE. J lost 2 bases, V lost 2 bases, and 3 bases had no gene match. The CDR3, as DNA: TGTGCCAGCAGCGTCCTAGCGGGGGAACAAGAGACCCAGTACTTC. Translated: CASSVLAGEQETQYF.

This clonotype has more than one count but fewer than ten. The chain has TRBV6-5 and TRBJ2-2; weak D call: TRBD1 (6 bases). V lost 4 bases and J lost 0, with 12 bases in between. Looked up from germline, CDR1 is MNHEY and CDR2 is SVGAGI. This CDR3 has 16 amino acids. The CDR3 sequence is CASSWGHPTNTGELFF. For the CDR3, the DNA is TGTGCCAGCAGTTGGGGACATCCCACGAACACCGGGGAGCTGTTTTTT.

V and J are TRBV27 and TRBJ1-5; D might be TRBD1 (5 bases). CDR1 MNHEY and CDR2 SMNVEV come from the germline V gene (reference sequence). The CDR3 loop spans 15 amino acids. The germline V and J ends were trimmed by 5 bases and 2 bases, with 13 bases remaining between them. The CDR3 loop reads CASSPQGLGNQPQHF. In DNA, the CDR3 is TGTGCCAGCAGTCCTCAGGGATTGGGCAATCAGCCCCAGCATTTT.

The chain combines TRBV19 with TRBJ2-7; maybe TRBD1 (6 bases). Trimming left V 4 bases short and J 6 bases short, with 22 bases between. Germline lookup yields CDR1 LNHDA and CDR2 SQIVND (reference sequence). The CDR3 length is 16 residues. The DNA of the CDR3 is TGTGCCAGTAGTACCTACAGGGATCCCTTTCCCTGCGAGCAGTACTTC. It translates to CASSTYRDPFPCEQYF.

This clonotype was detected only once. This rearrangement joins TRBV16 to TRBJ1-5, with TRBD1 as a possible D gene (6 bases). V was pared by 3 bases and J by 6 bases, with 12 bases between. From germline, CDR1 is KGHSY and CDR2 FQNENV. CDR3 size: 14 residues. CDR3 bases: TGTGCCAGCAGCCACCCTACAGGGAGTCAGCCCCAGCATTTT. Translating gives CASSHPTGSQPQHF.

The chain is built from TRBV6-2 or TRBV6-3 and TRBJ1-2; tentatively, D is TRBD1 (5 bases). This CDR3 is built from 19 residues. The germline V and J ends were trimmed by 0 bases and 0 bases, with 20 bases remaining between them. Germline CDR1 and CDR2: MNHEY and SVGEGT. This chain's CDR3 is CASSYSTRAVERSNYGYTF. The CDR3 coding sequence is TGTGCCAGCAGTTACTCGACCAGGGCAGTCGAACGCTCTAACTATGGCTACACCTTC.

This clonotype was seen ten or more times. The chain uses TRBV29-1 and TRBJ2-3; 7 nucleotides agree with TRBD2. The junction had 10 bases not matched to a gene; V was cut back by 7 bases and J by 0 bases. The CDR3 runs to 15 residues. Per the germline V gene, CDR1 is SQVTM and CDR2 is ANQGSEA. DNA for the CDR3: TGCAGCGCCGGGGGGACCTCCGAGAGCACAGATACGCAGTATTTT. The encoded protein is CSAGGTSESTDTQYF.

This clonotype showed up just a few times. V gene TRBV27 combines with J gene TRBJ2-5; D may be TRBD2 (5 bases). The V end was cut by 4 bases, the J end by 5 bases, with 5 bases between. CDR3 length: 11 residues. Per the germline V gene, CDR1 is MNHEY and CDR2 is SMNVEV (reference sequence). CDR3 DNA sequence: TGTGCCAGCAGTTGGAGGGAGACCCAGTACTTC. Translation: CASSWRETQYF.

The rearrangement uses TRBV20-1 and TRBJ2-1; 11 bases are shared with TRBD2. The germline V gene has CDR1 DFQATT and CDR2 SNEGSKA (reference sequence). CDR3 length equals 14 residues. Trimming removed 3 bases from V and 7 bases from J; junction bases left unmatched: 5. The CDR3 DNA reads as TGCAGTGCTAGCACTAGCGGGAGTAGAAATGAGCAGTTCTTC. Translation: CSASTSGSRNEQFF.

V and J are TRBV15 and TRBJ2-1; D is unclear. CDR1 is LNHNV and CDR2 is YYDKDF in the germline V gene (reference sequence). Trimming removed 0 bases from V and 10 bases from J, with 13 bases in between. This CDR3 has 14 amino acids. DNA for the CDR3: TGTGCCACCAGCAGAGATCGGGCAGCCGGGGAGCAGTTCTTC. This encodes CATSRDRAAGEQFF. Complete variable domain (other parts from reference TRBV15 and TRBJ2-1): DAMVIQNPRYQVTQFGKPVTLSCSQTLNHNVMYWYQQKSSQAPKLLFHYYDKDFNNEADTPDNFQSRRPNTSFCFLDIRSPGLGDTAMYLCATSRDRAAGEQFFGPGTRLTVL.

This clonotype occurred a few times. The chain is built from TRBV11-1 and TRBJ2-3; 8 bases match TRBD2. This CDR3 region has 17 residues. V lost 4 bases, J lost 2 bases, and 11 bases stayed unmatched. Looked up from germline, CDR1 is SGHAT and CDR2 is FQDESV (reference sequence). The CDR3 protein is CASSSTIAGKNTDTQYF. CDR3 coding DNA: TGTGCCAGCAGCTCTACCATAGCGGGGAAAAACACAGATACGCAGTATTTT.

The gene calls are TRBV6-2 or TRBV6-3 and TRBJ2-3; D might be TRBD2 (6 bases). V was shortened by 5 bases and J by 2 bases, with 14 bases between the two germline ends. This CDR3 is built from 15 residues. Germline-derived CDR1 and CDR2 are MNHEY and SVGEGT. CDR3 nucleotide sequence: TGTGCCAGCAGTCAAAATAGCGGAAACACAGATACGCAGTATTTT. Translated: CASSQNSGNTDTQYF.

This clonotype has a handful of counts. The CDR3 here is CASSGGQGHSPLHF. In DNA, the CDR3 is TGTGCCAGCAGTGGGGGACAGGGTCATTCACCCCTCCACTTT. The chain couples TRBV2 to TRBJ1-6; 9 positions match TRBD1. With V trimmed by 4 bases and J by 8 bases, 3 bases remained unmatched. The CDR3 contains 14 residues. CDR1 is SNHLY and CDR2 is FYNNEI in the germline V gene.

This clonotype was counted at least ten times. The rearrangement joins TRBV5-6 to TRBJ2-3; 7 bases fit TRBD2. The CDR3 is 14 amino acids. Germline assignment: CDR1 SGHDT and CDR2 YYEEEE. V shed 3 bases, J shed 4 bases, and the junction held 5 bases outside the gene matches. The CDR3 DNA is TGTGCCAGCAGCTCACCTCTAGCGGCAGATACGCAGTATTTT. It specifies CASSSPLAADTQYF.

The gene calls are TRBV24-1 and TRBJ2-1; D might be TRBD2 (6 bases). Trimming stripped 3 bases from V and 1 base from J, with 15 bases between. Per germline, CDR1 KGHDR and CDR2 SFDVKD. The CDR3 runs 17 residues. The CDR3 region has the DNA TGTGCCACCAGTGATCGGGGGACCGGGGGTTCCTACAATGAGCAGTTCTTC. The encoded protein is CATSDRGTGGSYNEQFF.

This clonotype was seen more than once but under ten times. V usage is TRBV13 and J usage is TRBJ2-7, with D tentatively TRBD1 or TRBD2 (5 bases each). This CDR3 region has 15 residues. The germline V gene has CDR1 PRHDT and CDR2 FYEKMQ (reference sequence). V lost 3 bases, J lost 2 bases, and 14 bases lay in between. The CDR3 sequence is CASSFRGDGTYEQYF. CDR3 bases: TGTGCCAGCAGCTTTAGAGGGGACGGAACCTACGAGCAGTACTTC.

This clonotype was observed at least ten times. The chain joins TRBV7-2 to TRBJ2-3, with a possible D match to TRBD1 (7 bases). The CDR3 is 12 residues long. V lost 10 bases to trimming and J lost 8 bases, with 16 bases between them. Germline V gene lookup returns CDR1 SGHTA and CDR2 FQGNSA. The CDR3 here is CATPGGTGTQYF. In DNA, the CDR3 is TGTGCCACCCCAGGGGGGACGGGTACGCAGTATTTT.

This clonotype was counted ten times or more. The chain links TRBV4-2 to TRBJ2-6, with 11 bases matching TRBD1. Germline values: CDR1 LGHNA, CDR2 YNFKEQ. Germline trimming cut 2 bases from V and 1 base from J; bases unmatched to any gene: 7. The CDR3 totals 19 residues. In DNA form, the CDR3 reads TGTGCCAGCAGCCAAATGACCGGGACAGGGGGGTCTGGGGCCAACGTCCTGACTTTC. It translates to CASSQMTGTGGSGANVLTF.

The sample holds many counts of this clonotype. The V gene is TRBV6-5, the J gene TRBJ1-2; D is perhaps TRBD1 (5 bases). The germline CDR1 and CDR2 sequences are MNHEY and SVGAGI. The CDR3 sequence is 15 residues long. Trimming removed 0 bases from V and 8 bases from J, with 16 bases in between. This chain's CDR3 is CASSYSITGKRGYTF. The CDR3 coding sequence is TGTGCCAGCAGTTACTCGATTACAGGAAAGCGGGGCTACACCTTC.

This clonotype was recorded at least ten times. CDR3 nucleotides: TGCAGTGCTCACTCCCCCCGGGAGGGCTCTTACAATGAGCAGTTCTTC. Translated: CSAHSPREGSYNEQFF. The rearrangement joins TRBV20-1 to TRBJ2-1; TRBD2 matches at 8 bases. CDR1 DFQATT and CDR2 SNEGSKA come from the germline V gene (reference sequence). J lost 4 bases, V lost 5 bases, and 13 bases had no gene match. The CDR3 is 16 residues long.

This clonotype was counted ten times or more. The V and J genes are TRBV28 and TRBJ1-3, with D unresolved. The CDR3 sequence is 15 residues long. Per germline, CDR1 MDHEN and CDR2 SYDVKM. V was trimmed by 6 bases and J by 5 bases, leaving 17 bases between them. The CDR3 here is CASSYGELGRNTIYF. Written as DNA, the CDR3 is TGTGCCAGCAGCTATGGGGAATTAGGACGAAACACCATATATTTT.

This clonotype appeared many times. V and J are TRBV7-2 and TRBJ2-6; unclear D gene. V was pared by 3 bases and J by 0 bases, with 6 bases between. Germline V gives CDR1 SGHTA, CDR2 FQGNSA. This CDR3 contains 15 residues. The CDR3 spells CASSFRYSGANVLTF. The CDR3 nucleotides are TGTGCCAGCAGCTTCCGATACTCTGGGGCCAACGTCCTGACTTTC.

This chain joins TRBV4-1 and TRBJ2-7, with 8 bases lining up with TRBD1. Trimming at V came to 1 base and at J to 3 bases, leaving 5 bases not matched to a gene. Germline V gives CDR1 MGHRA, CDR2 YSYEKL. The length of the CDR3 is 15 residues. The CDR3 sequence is CASSQVAGQDYEQYF. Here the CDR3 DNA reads TGCGCCAGCAGCCAAGTGGCGGGACAGGACTACGAGCAGTACTTC.

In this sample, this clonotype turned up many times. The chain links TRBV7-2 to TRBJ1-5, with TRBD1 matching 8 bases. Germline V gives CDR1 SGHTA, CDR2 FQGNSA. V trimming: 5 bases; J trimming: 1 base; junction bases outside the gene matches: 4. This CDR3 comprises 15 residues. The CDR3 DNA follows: TGTGCCAGCAGCCCAGGGGGCGCGAGCAATCAGCCCCAGCATTTT. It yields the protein CASSPGGASNQPQHF.

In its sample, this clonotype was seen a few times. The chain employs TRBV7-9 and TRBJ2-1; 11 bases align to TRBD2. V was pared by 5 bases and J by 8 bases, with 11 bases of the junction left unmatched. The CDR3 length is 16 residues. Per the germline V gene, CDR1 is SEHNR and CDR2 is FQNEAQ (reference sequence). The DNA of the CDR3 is TGTGCCAGCAGCGCCCTTAGCGGGAGGGCCGCAGATGAGCAGTTCTTC. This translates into CASSALSGRAADEQFF.

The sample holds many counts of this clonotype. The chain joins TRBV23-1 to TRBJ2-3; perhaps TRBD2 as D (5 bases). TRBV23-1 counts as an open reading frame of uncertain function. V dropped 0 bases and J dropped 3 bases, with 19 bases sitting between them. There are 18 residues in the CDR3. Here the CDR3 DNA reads TGCGCCAGCAGTCAATCCTCCTTCACGAGCGGTGGAACAGATACGCAGTATTTT. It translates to CASSQSSFTSGGTDTQYF.

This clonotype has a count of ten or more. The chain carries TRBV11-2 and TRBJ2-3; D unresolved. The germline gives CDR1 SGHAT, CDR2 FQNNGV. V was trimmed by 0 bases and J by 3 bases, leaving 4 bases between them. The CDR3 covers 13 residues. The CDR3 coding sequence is TGTGCCAGCAGCTTAGATATAACAGATACGCAGTATTTT. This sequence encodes CASSLDITDTQYF.